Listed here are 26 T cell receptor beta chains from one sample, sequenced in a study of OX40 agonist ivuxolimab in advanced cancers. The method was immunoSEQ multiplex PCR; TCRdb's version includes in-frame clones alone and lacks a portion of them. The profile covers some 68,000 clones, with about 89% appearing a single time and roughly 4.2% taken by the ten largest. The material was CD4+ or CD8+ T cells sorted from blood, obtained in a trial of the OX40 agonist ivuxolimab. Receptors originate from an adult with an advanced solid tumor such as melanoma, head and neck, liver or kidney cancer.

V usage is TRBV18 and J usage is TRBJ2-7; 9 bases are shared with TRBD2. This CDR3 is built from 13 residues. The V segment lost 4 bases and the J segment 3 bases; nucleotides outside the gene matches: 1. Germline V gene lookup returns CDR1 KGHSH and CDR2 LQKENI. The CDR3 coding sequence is TGTGCCAGCTCACAAGCGGGGGGCTACGAGCAGTACTTC. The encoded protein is CASSQAGGYEQYF. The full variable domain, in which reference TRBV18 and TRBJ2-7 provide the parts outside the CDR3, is NAGVMQNPRHLVRRRGQEARLRCSPMKGHSHVYWYRQLPEEGLKFMVYLQKENIIDESGMPKERFSAEFPKEGPSILRIQQVVRGDSAAYFCASSQAGGYEQYFGPGTRLTVT.

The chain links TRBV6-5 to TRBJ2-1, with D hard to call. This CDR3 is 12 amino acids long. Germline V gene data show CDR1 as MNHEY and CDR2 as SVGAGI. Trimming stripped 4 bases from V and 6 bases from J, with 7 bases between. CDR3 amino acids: CASSSLANEQFF. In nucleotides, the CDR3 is TGTGCCAGCAGTTCCTTAGCCAATGAGCAGTTCTTC.

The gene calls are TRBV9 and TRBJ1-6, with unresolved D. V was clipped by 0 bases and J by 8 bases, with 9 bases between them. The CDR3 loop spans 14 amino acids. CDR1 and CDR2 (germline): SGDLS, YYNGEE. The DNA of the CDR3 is TGTGCCAGCAGCGTAGATGGGATGGATTCACCCCTCCACTTT. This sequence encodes CASSVDGMDSPLHF.

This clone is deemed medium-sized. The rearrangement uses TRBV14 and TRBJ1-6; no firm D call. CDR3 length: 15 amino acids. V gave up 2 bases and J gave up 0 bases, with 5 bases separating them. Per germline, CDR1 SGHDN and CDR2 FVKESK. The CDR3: CASSQRSSYNSPLHF. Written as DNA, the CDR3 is TGTGCCAGCAGCCAAAGGAGCTCCTATAATTCACCCCTCCACTTT.

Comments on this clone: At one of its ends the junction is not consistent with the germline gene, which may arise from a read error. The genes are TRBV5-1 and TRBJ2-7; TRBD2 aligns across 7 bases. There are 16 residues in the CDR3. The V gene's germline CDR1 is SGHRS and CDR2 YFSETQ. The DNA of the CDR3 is TGCGTCAGCAGCTTCGGGTTCGGGGGAGGGGTCAACGAGCAGTACTTC. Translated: CVSSFGFGGGVNEQYF.

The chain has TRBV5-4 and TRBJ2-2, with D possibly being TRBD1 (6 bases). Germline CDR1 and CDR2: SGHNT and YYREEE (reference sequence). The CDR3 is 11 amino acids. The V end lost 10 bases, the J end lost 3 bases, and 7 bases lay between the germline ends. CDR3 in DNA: TGTGCCGAGGGGGACACCGGGGAGCTGTTTTTT. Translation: CAEGDTGELFF.

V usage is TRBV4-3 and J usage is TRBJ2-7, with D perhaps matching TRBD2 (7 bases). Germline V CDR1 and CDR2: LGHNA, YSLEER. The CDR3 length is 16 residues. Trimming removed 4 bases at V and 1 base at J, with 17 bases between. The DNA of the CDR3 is TGCGCCAGCAGCCGAGCCGGGGGGCTCAATTCCTACGAGCAGTACTTC. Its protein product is CASSRAGGLNSYEQYF.

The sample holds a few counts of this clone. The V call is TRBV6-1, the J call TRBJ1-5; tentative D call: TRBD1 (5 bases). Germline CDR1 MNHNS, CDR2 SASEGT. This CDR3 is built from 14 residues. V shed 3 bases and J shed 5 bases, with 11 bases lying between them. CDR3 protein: CASSDPGIYQPQHF. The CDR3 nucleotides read TGTGCCAGCAGTGACCCAGGGATCTATCAGCCCCAGCATTTT.

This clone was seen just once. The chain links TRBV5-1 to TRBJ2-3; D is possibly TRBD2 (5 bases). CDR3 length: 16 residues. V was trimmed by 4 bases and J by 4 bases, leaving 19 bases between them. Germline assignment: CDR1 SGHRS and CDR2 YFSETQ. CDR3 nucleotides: TGCGCCAGCAGCAGCGGTGGACGGGCGGGCGCAGATACGCAGTATTTT. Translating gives CASSSGGRAGADTQYF.

The CDR3 DNA sequence: TGTGCCAGCAGTGAAGCGTCCGGGACAGTAAGCGCCATATATTTT. Translation: CASSEASGTVSAIYF. This chain uses TRBV6-1 with TRBJ1-3; 7 bases agree with TRBD1. The CDR3 is made up of 15 amino acids. Germline CDR1 is MNHNS and CDR2 is SASEGT. The V gene end was trimmed by 0 bases and the J gene end by 11 bases; junction bases not matched to a gene: 10.

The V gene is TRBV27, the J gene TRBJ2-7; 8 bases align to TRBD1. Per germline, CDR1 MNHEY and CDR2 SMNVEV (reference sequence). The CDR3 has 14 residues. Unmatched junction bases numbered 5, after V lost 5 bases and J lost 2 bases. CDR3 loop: CASSTGGPPYEQYF. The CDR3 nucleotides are TGTGCCAGCAGTACAGGGGGTCCTCCCTACGAGCAGTACTTC.

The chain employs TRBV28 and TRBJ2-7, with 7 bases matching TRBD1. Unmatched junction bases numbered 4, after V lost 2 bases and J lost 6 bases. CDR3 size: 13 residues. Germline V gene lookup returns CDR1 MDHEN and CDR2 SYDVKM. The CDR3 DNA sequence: TGTGCCAGCAGTTTAGACAGGGTCTCCGAGCAGTACTTC. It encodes CASSLDRVSEQYF. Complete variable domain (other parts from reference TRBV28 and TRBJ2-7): DVKVTQSSRYLVKRTGEKVFLECVQDMDHENMFWYRQDPGLGLRLIYFSYDVKMKEKGDIPEGYSVSREKKERFSLILESASTNQTSMYLCASSLDRVSEQYFGPGTRLTVT.

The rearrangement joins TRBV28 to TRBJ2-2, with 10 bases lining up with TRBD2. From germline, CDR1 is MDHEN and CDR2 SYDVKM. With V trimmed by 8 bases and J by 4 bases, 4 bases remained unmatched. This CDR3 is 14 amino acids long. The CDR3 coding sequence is TGTGCCAGCCGCCCTAGCGGGAGCACCGGGGAGCTGTTTTTT. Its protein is CASRPSGSTGELFF.

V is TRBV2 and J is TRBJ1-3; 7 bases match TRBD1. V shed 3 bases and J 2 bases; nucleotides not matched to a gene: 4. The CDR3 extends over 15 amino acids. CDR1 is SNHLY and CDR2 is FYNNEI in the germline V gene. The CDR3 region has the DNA TGTGCCAGCAGTGATGAAGGGGGCCCTGGAAACACCATATATTTT. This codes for CASSDEGGPGNTIYF.

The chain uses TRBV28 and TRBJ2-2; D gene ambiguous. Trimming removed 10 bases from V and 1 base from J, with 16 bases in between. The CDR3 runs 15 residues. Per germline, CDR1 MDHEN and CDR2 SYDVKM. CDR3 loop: CATVPVHLNTGELFF. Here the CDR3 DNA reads TGTGCCACAGTCCCGGTTCACCTGAACACCGGGGAGCTGTTTTTT.

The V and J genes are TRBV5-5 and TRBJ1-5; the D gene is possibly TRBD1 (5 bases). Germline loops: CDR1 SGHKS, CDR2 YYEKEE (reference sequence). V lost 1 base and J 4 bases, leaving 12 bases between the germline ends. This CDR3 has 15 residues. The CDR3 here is CASSLTTGLNQPQHF. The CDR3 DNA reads TGTGCCAGCAGCTTGACCACGGGGCTTAATCAGCCCCAGCATTTT.

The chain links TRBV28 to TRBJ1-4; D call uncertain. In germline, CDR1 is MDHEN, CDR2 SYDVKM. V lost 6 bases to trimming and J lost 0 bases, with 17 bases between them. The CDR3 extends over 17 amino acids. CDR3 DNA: TGTGCCAGCAGGATCGGGCAGGCTTATGCAACTAATGAAAAACTGTTTTTT. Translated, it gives CASRIGQAYATNEKLFF.

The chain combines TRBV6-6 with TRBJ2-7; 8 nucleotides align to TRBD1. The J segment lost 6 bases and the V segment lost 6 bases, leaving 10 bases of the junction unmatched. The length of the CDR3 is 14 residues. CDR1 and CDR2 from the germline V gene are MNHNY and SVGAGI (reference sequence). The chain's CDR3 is CASSERDRFGEQYF. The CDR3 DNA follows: TGTGCCAGCAGCGAGAGGGACAGGTTCGGCGAGCAGTACTTC.

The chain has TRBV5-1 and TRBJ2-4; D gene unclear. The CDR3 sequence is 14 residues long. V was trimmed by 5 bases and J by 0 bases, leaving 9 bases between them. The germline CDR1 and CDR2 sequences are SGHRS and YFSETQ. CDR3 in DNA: TGCGCCAGCAGTCAGACACAAGCCAAAAACATTCAGTACTTC. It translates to CASSQTQAKNIQYF. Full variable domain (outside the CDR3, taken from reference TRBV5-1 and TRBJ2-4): KAGVTQTPRYLIKTRGQQVTLSCSPISGHRSVSWYQQTPGQGLQFLFEYFSETQRNKGNFPGRFSGRQFSNSRSEMNVSTLELGDSALYLCASSQTQAKNIQYFGAGTRLSVL.

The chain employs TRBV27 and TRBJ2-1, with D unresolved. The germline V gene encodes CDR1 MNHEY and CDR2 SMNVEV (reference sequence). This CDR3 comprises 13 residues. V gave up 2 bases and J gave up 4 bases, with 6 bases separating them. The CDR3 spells CASSLVSYNEQFF. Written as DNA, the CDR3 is TGTGCCAGCAGTTTAGTCAGTTACAATGAGCAGTTCTTC.

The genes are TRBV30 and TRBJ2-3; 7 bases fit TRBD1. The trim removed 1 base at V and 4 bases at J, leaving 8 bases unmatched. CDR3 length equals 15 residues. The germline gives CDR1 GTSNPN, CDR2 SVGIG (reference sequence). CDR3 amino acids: CAWSGKGARSDTQYF. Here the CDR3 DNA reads TGTGCCTGGAGTGGCAAGGGGGCGCGCTCAGATACGCAGTATTTT.

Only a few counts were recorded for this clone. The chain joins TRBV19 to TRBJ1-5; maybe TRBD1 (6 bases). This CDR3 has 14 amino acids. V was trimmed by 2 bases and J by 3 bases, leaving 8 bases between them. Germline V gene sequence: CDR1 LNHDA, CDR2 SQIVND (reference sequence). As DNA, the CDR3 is TGTGCCAGTAGTATAAGGGACAACAATCAGCCCCAGCATTTT. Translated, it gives CASSIRDNNQPQHF.

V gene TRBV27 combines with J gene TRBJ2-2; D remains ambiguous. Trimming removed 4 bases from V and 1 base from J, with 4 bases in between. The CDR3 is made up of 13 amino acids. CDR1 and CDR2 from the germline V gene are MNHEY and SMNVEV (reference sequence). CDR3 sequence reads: CASSSQNTGELFF. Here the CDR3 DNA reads TGTGCCAGCAGTTCCCAGAACACCGGGGAGCTGTTTTTT.

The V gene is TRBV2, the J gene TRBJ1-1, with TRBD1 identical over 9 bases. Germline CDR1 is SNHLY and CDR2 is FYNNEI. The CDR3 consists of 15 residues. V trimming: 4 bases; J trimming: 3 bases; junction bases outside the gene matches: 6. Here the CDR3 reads CASSVEGQGYTEAFF. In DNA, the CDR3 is TGTGCCAGCAGTGTAGAGGGACAGGGCTACACTGAAGCTTTCTTT.

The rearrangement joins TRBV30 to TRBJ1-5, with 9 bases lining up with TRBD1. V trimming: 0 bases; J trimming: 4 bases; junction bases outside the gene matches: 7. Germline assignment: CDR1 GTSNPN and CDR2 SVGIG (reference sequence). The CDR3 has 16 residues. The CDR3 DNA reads TGTGCCTGGAGTGTCTTCGGGACAGGGAGGAATCAGCCCCAGCATTTT. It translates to CAWSVFGTGRNQPQHF.

CDR3 nucleotide sequence: TGTGCCAGCAGCAATACTGGCAGGGGGTCGAGGGAGCAGTACTTC. Protein product: CASSNTGRGSREQYF. The chain couples TRBV21-1 to TRBJ2-7; TRBD1 was called by the table and not checked on the DNA. TRBV21-1 is annotated as a pseudogene. The CDR3 contains 15 residues.